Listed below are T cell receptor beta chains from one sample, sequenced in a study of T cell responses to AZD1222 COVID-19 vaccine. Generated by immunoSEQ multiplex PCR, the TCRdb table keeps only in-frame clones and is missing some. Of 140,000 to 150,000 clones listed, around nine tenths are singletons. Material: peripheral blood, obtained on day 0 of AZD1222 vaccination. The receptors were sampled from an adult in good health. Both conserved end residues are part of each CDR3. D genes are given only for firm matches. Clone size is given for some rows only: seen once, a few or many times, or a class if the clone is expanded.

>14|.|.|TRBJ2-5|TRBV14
TGTGCCAGCAGCCAAGCCCAGGGTGGGGAGACCCAGTACTTC
CASSQAQGGETQYF
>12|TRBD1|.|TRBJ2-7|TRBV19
TGTGCCAGTAGCCTCGACAGGGTGGGGCAGTACTTC
CASSLDRVGQYF
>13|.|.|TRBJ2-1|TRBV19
TGTGCCAGTAGTATAGTCAGAGACAATGAGCAGTTCTTC
CASSIVRDNEQFF
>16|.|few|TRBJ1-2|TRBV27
TGTGCCAGCAGTTTAGAAGGAACAGGCCAACTTGGGGGCTACACCTTC
CASSLEGTGQLGGYTF
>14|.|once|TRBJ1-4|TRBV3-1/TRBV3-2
TGTGCCAGCAGCCAAGATATTGGTAATGAAAAACTGTTTTTT
CASSQDIGNEKLFF
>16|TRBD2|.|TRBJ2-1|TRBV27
TGTGCCAGCAGTTTATTGGGAGCGGGAGCTTTCAATGAGCAGTTCTTC
CASSLLGAGAFNEQFF
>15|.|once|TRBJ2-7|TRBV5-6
TGTGCCAGCAGCTTGGTTGGAGTAGGCGGCACCGAGCAGTACTTC
CASSLVGVGGTEQYF
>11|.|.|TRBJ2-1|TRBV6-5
TGTGCCACCAGAACTTACAATGAGCAGTTCTTC
CATRTYNEQFF
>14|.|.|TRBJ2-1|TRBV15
TGTGCCACCACCGCGTTGGGGGCCCGCAATGAGCAGTTCTTC
CATTALGARNEQFF
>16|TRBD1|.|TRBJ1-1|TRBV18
TGTGCCAGCTCATCGGGACAGGGGGGCATGAACACTGAAGCTTTCTTT
CASSSGQGGMNTEAFF
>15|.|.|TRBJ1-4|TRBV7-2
TGTGCCAGCAGCTTAGAGGCAGGGAAGTCGGAAAAACTGTTTTTT
CASSLEAGKSEKLFF
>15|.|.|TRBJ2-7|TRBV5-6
TGTGCCAGCAGCAACGTTTACAGGCTTACCTACGAGCAGTACTTC
CASSNVYRLTYEQYF